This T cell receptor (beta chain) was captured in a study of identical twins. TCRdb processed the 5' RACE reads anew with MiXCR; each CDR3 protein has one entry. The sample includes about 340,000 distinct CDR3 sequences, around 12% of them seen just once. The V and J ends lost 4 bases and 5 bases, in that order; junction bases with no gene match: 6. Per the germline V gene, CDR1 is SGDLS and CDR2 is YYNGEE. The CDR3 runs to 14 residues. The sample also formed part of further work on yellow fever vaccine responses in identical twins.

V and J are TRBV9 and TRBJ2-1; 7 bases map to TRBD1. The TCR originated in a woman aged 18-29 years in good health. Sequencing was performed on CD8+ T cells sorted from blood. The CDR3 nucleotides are TGTGCCAGCAGCTTCCGGGACAGAGACAATGAGCAGTTCTTC. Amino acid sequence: CASSFRDRDNEQFF.